This entry describes one T cell receptor beta chain. Its antigen is unknown. This sample is part of a study of shared clonotypes between healthy human individuals. In the naive CD8 group, cells lacked CD45RO and were positively selected for CCR7, so terminally differentiated effector memory CD45RA+ cells were left out. TCRdb's copy holds only in-frame clones and misses some; the assay was immunoSEQ multiplex PCR. The repertoire holds under 2,000,000 clones, with approximately 94% as singletons. Findings and caveats of the study: Sampling involved blood alone; tissue repertoires likely differ. Naive subsets generally had larger estimated richness than memory subsets. Rarefaction analysis demonstrated incomplete sorted-subset sequencing notwithstanding large depth. Around 5% was the fraction of naive CD4 clonotypes found shared across four donors.

The CDR3 has 13 amino acids. Trimming removed 4 bases from V and 6 bases from J, with 10 bases in between. Germline CDR1 SGHRS, CDR2 YFSETQ. This sequence originates from a man younger than 35 in good health. The chain combines TRBV5-1 with TRBJ2-2; D ambiguous. The material sequenced was naive CD8+ T cells sorted from blood. The CDR3, as DNA: TGCGCCAGCAGCCGCGTGGCGGCCGGGGAGCTGTTTTTT. This sequence encodes CASSRVAAGELFF.